Below are 10 T cell receptor beta chains sequenced from a single sample in a study of cytomegalovirus exposure and HLA in healthy donors (dated by TCRdb to 2015 to 2018). The library was made by the immunoSEQ multiplex PCR assay. A mixture of 60 forward primers for TCR Vbeta segments and 13 reverse primers for TCR Jbeta segments was used in the multiplex PCR. TCRdb provides this immuneACCESS table in a form limited to in-frame rearrangements. Some clones are lacking; in checked studies, under half of them reflect an unresolved V gene, and why the rest are absent is not known. Counted in this sample were fewer than 75,000 clones; around 77% of them appeared once. The ten top clones hold around 4.7% of the sample. Sample: PBMCs. All receptors derive from a young woman in good health and CMV-seronegative.

The rearrangement joins TRBV4-1 to TRBJ2-2, with TRBD1 identical over 7 bases. Per germline, CDR1 MGHRA and CDR2 YSYEKL. V lost 6 bases, J lost 5 bases, and 3 bases stayed unmatched. The CDR3 runs 13 residues. CDR3 sequence reads: CASRLQGTGELFF. CDR3 sequence (DNA): TGCGCCAGCAGACTACAGGGGACCGGGGAGCTGTTTTTT.

The chain links TRBV27 to TRBJ1-2; 10 bases line up with TRBD1. The germline gives CDR1 MNHEY, CDR2 SMNVEV (reference sequence). V gave up 9 bases and J gave up 5 bases; unmatched junction bases: 6. This CDR3 spans 13 amino acids. CDR3 nucleotides: TGTGCCAGTCCAGGACAGGGGGTTTATGGCTACACCTTC. It specifies CASPGQGVYGYTF.

The count of this clone is one. The chain recombines TRBV9 with TRBJ2-1, with D maybe TRBD1 (5 bases). The CDR3 has 16 amino acids. Trimming took 3 bases from V and 0 from J, leaving 13 bases between them. Per germline, CDR1 SGDLS and CDR2 YYNGEE. DNA of the CDR3: TGTGCCAGCAGCGAACGATCCAGGGTCTCCTACAATGAGCAGTTCTTC. Residues: CASSERSRVSYNEQFF.

The chain is built from TRBV10-3 and TRBJ2-1; TRBD1 might be the D (5 bases). V lost 6 bases and J 12 bases, leaving 24 bases between the germline ends. There are 15 residues in the CDR3. Germline V gives CDR1 ENHRY, CDR2 SYGVKD. CDR3 bases: TGTGCCATCAGCGAGAAGGCTTTCTTGAAAAGGGGGCAGTTCTTC. Encoded protein: CAISEKAFLKRGQFF.

This chain connects TRBV5-1 to TRBJ1-2; TRBD1 might be the D (5 bases). The CDR3 totals 13 residues. Germline loops: CDR1 SGHRS, CDR2 YFSETQ. V was pared by 0 bases and J by 5 bases, with 8 bases between. CDR3 amino acids: CASSLAEGYGYTF. The CDR3 DNA reads as TGCGCCAGCAGCTTGGCGGAGGGGTATGGCTACACCTTC.

V usage is TRBV28 and J usage is TRBJ2-7; TRBD1 might be the D (7 bases). The CDR3 length is 16 residues. Trimming took off 6 bases at V and 2 bases at J, with 20 bases between the two ends. CDR1 is MDHEN, CDR2 SYDVKM, per germline. The CDR3, as DNA: TGTGCCAGCAGGGGCGCCGGGCAGGGGGAGGCCTACGAGCAGTACTTC. Translated, it gives CASRGAGQGEAYEQYF.

The V gene is TRBV6-5, the J gene TRBJ2-7; 8 bases are shared with TRBD1. The germline CDR1 and CDR2 sequences are MNHEY and SVGAGI. The ends lost 6 bases at V and 0 bases at J; junction bases unmatched: 7. The CDR3 is 15 amino acids. The CDR3 region has the DNA TGTGCCAGCAGCCTCGGACAGGGTTTCTCCTACGAGCAGTACTTC. Its protein is CASSLGQGFSYEQYF.

The V call is TRBV10-3, the J call TRBJ1-1; D unresolved. From germline, CDR1 is ENHRY and CDR2 SYGVKD. The CDR3 contains 13 residues. Trimming shortened V by 2 bases and J by 2 bases, and 6 bases separated the two germline ends. CDR3 DNA sequence: TGTGCCATCAGTGAGACGACAAACACTGAAGCTTTCTTT. This encodes CAISETTNTEAFF.

The genes are TRBV30 and TRBJ2-2; possible D gene TRBD1, 6 bases. CDR3 length equals 12 residues. The V gene's germline CDR1 is GTSNPN and CDR2 SVGIG (reference sequence). The CDR3 sequence: CARTANTGELFF. CDR3 DNA: TGTGCGAGGACAGCGAACACCGGGGAGCTGTTTTTT. Drawing the rest from reference TRBV30 and TRBJ2-2, the complete variable domain is SQTIHQWPATLVQPVGSPLSLECTVEGTSNPNLYWYRQAAGRGLQLLFYSVGIGQISSEVPQNLSASRPQDRQFILSSKKLLLSDSGFYLCARTANTGELFFGEGSRLTVL.

The chain employs TRBV6-6 and TRBJ2-1; 10 bases line up with TRBD1. The CDR3 covers 15 residues. Germline CDR1 and CDR2: MNHNY and SVGAGI (reference sequence). The V and J ends lost 6 bases and 3 bases, in that order; junction bases with no gene match: 5. The CDR3 DNA reads as TGTGCCAGCAGCACCGGGACAGGGGACTACAATGAGCAGTTCTTC. Translated, it gives CASSTGTGDYNEQFF.